This T cell receptor (beta chain) was recorded in a study of blood T cell repertoires in COVID-19. Study-wide background: T cells, B-cell-depleted T cells, or PBMCs supplied cDNA or gDNA.

Adults between roughly 18 and 89 years of age took part from fewer than 30 US areas. Researchers sorted participants into cohorts using their self-reported clinical history. Original processing methods: Scientists estimated how many nucleated cells there were by amplifying reference gene primers. TCRdb's table, derived via immunoSEQ multiplex PCR, lists solely in-frame clones and lacks some. The V and J calls and the clone size are those of that table, but D and trimming were determined from the DNA. Among approximately 150,000 clones listed, over 75% were seen once. Trimming cost V 5 bases and J 0 bases, with 16 bases left between them. The CDR3 extends over 16 amino acids. The germline V gene encodes CDR1 SNHLY and CDR2 FYNNEI.

The J gene is TRBJ1-1, the V gene TRBV2, with a possible D match to TRBD1 (6 bases). The sample comprised PBMCs or T cells enriched from blood (not recorded which). The source of this sequence is a human donor with acute COVID-19. The donor label of this sample is uncertain. In nucleotides, the CDR3 is TGTGCCAGCAGTCATCCAGGGGCCCCGATGAACACTGAAGCTTTCTTT. Translation gives CASSHPGAPMNTEAFF.